This note documents a single TCR beta chain sequence. This specimen comes from a study of tumor-infiltrating lymphocytes in primary liver carcinoma. Total RNA (roughly 550 ng) served as template for TCR beta cDNA synthesis primed by a constant-region primer. Three nested multiplex PCR rounds of slightly modified ARM-PCR generated TCR beta libraries. Primers for the first two PCR rounds were TRBV1-TRBV30 forward primers and a C-beta reverse primer (approximately 9 cycles per round). From the multiplex PCR reads, TCRdb called clonotypes with MiXCR, one entry per CDR3 protein. Of 310,000 or so distinct CDR3 sequences in the sample, more than 55% were seen once. The V end was cut by 7 bases, the J end by 1 base, with 14 bases between. CDR3 size: 15 residues. Germline DNA was also extracted, and blood RNA was taken from unsorted whole blood.

The chain recombines TRBV12-3 or TRBV12-4 with TRBJ2-4, with D hard to call. This TCR was sampled from a woman in her thirties with primary liver carcinoma and hepatitis B virus infection. Sequenced material: peripheral blood. The CDR3 protein is CASNSDGNAKNIQYF. Written as DNA, the CDR3 is TGTGCCAGCAATTCTGATGGTAATGCCAAAAACATTCAGTACTTC.